This T cell receptor beta chain was obtained from a study of blood T cell repertoires in COVID-19. Study overall: T cells, B-cell-depleted T cells, or PBMCs supplied cDNA or gDNA.

CDR3 length equals 15 residues. J gave up 5 bases and V 3 bases, and 4 bases lay outside the gene matches. Germline V gives CDR1 LNHDA, CDR2 SQIVND (reference sequence). TCRdb's table, derived via immunoSEQ multiplex PCR, lists solely in-frame clones and lacks some. The sample yields about 89,000 clones, roughly nine tenths seen once. The genes are TRBV19 and TRBJ1-1; TRBD1 agrees at 12 bases. Sample: peripheral blood. The sequence was obtained from a male donor with acute or convalescent COVID-19. CDR3 loop: CASSMGTGGRTEAFF. The CDR3 coding sequence is TGTGCCAGTAGTATGGGGACAGGGGGCCGAACTGAAGCTTTCTTT.